The text below deals with one TCR beta chain. Its antigen is not identified. The junction departs from the called germline gene at one end, perhaps through a read error. As for time point: sample taken at primary tumor resection. Looked up from germline, CDR1 is SSHAT and CDR2 is FNYEAQ (reference sequence). The CDR3 is made up of 14 amino acids. The sample originates from a study of spatial heterogeneity in lung cancer. Whole-study findings and limits: Compared with follow-up, resection was when ubiquitous expanded tumor TCRs appeared in blood more.

TCRdb fed the 5' RACE reads into MiXCR, producing one record per CDR3 protein. The table shows about 92,000 distinct CDR3 sequences, with approximately 12% occurring only once. V is TRBV7-7 and J is TRBJ2-5; 8 bases agree with TRBD2. This specimen consisted of PBMCs, obtained at surgery. This clonotype was sampled from a male donor with early-stage non-small cell lung cancer. This CDR3 is CASSLSLAGETQYF. CDR3 in DNA: TGTGCTAGCAGCTTAAGCCTAGCGGGAGAGACCCAGTACTTC.